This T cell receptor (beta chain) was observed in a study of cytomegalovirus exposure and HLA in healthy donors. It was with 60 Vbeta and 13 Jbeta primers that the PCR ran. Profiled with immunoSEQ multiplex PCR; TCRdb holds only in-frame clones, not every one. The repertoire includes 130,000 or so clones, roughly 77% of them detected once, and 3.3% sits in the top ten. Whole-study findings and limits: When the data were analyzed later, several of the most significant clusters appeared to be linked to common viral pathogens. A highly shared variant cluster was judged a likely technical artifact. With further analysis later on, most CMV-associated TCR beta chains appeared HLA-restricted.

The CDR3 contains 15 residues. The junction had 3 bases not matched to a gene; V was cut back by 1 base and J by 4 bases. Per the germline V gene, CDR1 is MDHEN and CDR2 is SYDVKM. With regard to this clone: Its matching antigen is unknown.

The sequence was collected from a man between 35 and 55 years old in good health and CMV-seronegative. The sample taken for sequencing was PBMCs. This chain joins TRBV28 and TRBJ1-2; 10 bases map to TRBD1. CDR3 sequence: CASSLYRTGGYGYTF. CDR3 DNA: TGTGCCAGCAGTTTATACAGGACAGGGGGCTATGGCTACACCTTC.